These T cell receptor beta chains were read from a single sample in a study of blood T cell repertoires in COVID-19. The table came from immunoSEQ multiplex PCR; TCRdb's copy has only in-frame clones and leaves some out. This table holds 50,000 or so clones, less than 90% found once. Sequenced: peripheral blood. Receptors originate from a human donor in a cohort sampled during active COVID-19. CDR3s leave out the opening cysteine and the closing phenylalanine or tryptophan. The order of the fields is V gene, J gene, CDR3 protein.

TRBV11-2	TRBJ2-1	ASSQSHGLAGDEQF
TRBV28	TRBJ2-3	ASSLRGRGGFWRDTQY
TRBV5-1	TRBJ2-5	ASSANDRAEETQY
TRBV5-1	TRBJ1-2	ASSSTETYGYT
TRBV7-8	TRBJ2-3	ASSLEVGASTDTQY
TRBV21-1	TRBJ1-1	ASSSPLGIPSNTEAF
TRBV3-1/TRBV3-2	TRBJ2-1	ASSPPGTSGYNEQF
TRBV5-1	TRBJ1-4	ASSLQGKGEKLF
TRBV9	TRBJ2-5	ASSFSPSGAETQY
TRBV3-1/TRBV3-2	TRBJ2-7	ASSQTTGGYEQY
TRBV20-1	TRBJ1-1	SAGEVGEAF
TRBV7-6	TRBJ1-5	ASSLQGGFGQPQH
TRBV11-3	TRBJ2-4	ASSPRVKGGKNIQY
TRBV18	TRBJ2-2	ASSPVPGPNTGELF
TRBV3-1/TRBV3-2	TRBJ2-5	ASSQRWGLAGETQY
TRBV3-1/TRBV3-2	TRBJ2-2	ASSHIGGKNTGELF
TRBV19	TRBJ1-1	ASRVLYGGVDTEAF
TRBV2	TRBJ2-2	ASLGTSGNTGELF
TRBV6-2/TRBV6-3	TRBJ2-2	ASSYRTSGLFTGELF
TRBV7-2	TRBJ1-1	ASSLSYRPHTEAF
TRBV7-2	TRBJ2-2	ASSLGLREGTGELF
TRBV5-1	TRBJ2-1	ASSLQGTTLSYNEQF
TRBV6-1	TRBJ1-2	ASSEVGGKANYGYT
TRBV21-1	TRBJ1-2	ASSNGQYYGYT